Below are 13 T cell receptor beta chains sequenced from a single sample in a study of cytomegalovirus exposure and HLA in healthy donors. PCR employed 60 Vbeta and 13 Jbeta primers. Here immunoSEQ multiplex PCR was the method, and the copy in TCRdb shows in-frame clones only, minus some. This table holds about 120,000 clones, about three quarters found once. Material: PBMCs. Receptors were obtained from a woman in her thirties or forties in good health and CMV-seropositive.

The chain has TRBV5-1 and TRBJ1-3; D perhaps matches TRBD1 (6 bases). The ends were cut back, 4 bases at V and 4 bases at J, with 12 bases in the middle. In germline, CDR1 is SGHRS, CDR2 YFSETQ. There are 14 residues in the CDR3. The CDR3 sequence is CASSPRTDGNTIYF. CDR3 coding DNA: TGCGCCAGCAGCCCGCGGACAGACGGAAACACCATATATTTT.

The J gene is TRBJ1-3, the V gene TRBV7-2; the D gene is possibly TRBD1 (6 bases). The CDR3 has 14 residues. Trimming stripped 5 bases from V and 4 bases from J, with 12 bases between. CDR1 SGHTA and CDR2 FQGNSA come from the germline V gene. The CDR3 reads CASSPNRAGNTIYF. The DNA of the CDR3 is TGTGCCAGCAGCCCAAACAGGGCAGGAAACACCATATATTTT.

The chain employs TRBV18 and TRBJ1-1; a weak D match, TRBD1 (6 bases). This CDR3 has 16 amino acids. The ends were cut back, 0 bases at V and 0 bases at J, with 11 bases in the middle. Germline V gene sequence: CDR1 KGHSH, CDR2 LQKENI. CDR3 in DNA: TGTGCCAGCTCACCACCAAACAGGGTACTGAACACTGAAGCTTTCTTT. Protein product: CASSPPNRVLNTEAFF.

The chain couples TRBV29-1 to TRBJ2-7; TRBD2 matches at 7 bases. V dropped 3 bases and J dropped 4; count of bases not matched to a gene: 6. The CDR3 sequence is 13 residues long. Germline CDR1 is SQVTM and CDR2 is ANQGSEA. This CDR3 reads CSVDGGGYYEQYF. In DNA, the CDR3 is TGCAGCGTTGATGGCGGGGGATATTACGAGCAGTACTTC.

The V gene is TRBV18, the J gene TRBJ2-2; TRBD1 agrees at 7 bases. The length of the CDR3 is 16 residues. The germline V gene encodes CDR1 KGHSH and CDR2 LQKENI. The V and J ends lost 0 bases and 0 bases, in that order; junction bases with no gene match: 1. This CDR3 is CASSPPQGANTGELFF. The CDR3, as DNA: TGTGCCAGCTCACCACCGCAGGGGGCGAACACCGGGGAGCTGTTTTTT.

V gene TRBV6-1 combines with J gene TRBJ1-4; 9 nucleotides match TRBD1. The CDR3 loop spans 14 amino acids. Trimming took 6 bases from V and 7 from J; bases not matched to a gene: 6. The germline V gene encodes CDR1 MNHNS and CDR2 SASEGT. DNA for the CDR3: TGTGCCAGCAGAAAACAGGGGGCAGTTGAAAAACTGTTTTTT. Its protein is CASRKQGAVEKLFF.

The chain links TRBV29-1 to TRBJ2-7; tentative D call: TRBD2 (5 bases). The germline V gene encodes CDR1 SQVTM and CDR2 ANQGSEA. This CDR3 contains 15 residues. V lost 0 bases, J lost 0 bases, and 12 bases lay in between. CDR3 in amino acids: CSVEEKASHSYEQYF. The CDR3 coding sequence is TGCAGCGTTGAAGAGAAGGCTAGCCACTCCTACGAGCAGTACTTC.

This clone was counted a few times. The rearrangement joins TRBV30 to TRBJ1-2, with 7 positions matching TRBD1. Trimming cost V 0 bases and J 6 bases; bases outside gene matches: 10. The CDR3 loop spans 15 amino acids. Germline CDR1 and CDR2: GTSNPN and SVGIG (reference sequence). CDR3 DNA sequence: TGTGCCTGGAGTGTTTCCTACACAGGGGAGAATGGCTACACCTTC. This encodes CAWSVSYTGENGYTF.

This clone was picked up a small number of times. This chain uses TRBV4-1 with TRBJ1-2; the D gene is possibly TRBD1 (5 bases). There are 15 residues in the CDR3. Trimming took off 0 bases at V and 6 bases at J, with 14 bases between the two ends. CDR1 is MGHRA and CDR2 is YSYEKL in the germline V gene. The CDR3: CASSQDPGQLNGYTF. The CDR3 DNA follows: TGCGCCAGCAGCCAAGATCCCGGACAACTAAATGGCTACACCTTC.

The chain links TRBV19 to TRBJ2-4; 9 bases line up with TRBD1. CDR3 length equals 16 residues. Germline V CDR1 and CDR2: LNHDA, SQIVND (reference sequence). J was trimmed by 2 bases and V by 6 bases; bases with no gene match: 8. The DNA for the CDR3 is TGTGCCAGTAGCCTCTCCGGGACAGGGACCAAAAACATTCAGTACTTC. Its protein product is CASSLSGTGTKNIQYF.

V is TRBV15 and J is TRBJ2-7; TRBD2 is a possible D gene (5 bases). The CDR3 contains 14 residues. The V gene's germline CDR1 is LNHNV and CDR2 YYDKDF (reference sequence). V lost 5 bases and J 1 base, leaving 12 bases between the germline ends. The CDR3 region has the DNA TGTGCCACCAGCGTGACTACCCAGTCCTACGAGCAGTACTTC. This gives the protein CATSVTTQSYEQYF.

This chain links TRBV5-1 with TRBJ2-5; the match to TRBD1 covers 7 bases. Losses at the gene ends were 1 base for V and 4 bases for J; bases not matched to a gene: 10. Per germline, CDR1 SGHRS and CDR2 YFSETQ. The CDR3 contains 16 residues. The CDR3 DNA sequence: TGCGCCAGCAGCTTGTCCCCAGGGGGTGGAGGAGAGACCCAGTACTTC. This translates into CASSLSPGGGGETQYF.

The V and J genes are TRBV5-1 and TRBJ2-5, with 7 bases fitting TRBD2. The CDR3 covers 14 residues. Germline V gene sequence: CDR1 SGHRS, CDR2 YFSETQ. Trimming took 5 bases from V and 2 from J; bases not matched to a gene: 6. The CDR3 region is CASRVAGDQETQYF. CDR3 sequence (DNA): TGCGCCAGCAGGGTTGCGGGGGATCAAGAGACCCAGTACTTC.